The rows below give T cell receptor beta chains drawn from one sample of a study of T cells in Graves' hyperthyroidism and ophthalmopathy. TCRdb used MiXCR to reprocess the multiplex PCR reads, holding one entry per CDR3 protein. This table has a few hundred thousand distinct CDR3 sequences, approximately 14% appearing once. Sequencing was done on a sample of blood. The receptors were gathered from a woman in her 30s with Graves' hyperthyroidism. The CDR3 runs from the conserved cysteine through the conserved F or W. Fields, in order: V gene, D gene, clone size, J gene, CDR3 length, CDR3 DNA, CDR3 protein. The D gene is left open where the match is weak. A clone size is listed for some rows: how often the clone was seen (once, few, many), or a class if it is expanded.

>TRBV28|NA|many|TRBJ2-1|15
TGTGCCAGCATTCCAGGGGGGGGACTATTCTATGAGCAGTTCTTC
CASIPGGGLFYEQFF
>TRBV25-1|NA|NA|TRBJ2-1|14
TGTGCCAGCAGTGATGCAGGGAGATACAATGAGCAGTTCTTC
CASSDAGRYNEQFF
>TRBV5-1|TRBD1|NA|TRBJ2-4|14
TGCGCCAGCAGCACGTCGACAGGGGTGAACATTCAGTACTTC
CASSTSTGVNIQYF
>TRBV4-3|NA|few|TRBJ2-3|15
TGCGCCAGCAGCCCAGAAGCCGGAACCACAGATACGCAGTATTTT
CASSPEAGTTDTQYF
>TRBV12-3/TRBV12-4|NA|NA|TRBJ2-7|13
TGTGCCAGCAGGATGGGGACGGCCTACGAGCAGTACTTC
CASRMGTAYEQYF
>TRBV29-1|TRBD1|few|TRBJ2-2|15
TGCAGCGTTTGGGTAGGGGGCGTCGACACCGGGGAGCTGTTTTTT
CSVWVGGVDTGELFF
>TRBV29-1|TRBD2|many|TRBJ2-5|14
TGCAGCGACTTTAGCGGGAGGTTGGAAGAGACCCAGTACTTC
CSDFSGRLEETQYF
>TRBV27|NA|NA|TRBJ2-7|14
TGTGCCAGCAGTCCGGCAGGCTTGCCTTACGAGCAGTACTTC
CASSPAGLPYEQYF
>TRBV9|TRBD2|many|TRBJ2-3|17
TGTGCCAGCAGCCCCAGCGTCGGGACTAGCAGCACAGATACGCAGTATTTT
CASSPSVGTSSTDTQYF
>TRBV2|TRBD2|many|TRBJ2-1|23
TGTGCCAGCAGCGTGTTGAAATCTTCCGGGACTAGCGGGAAGAAAGGCTCCTACAATGAGCAGTTCTTC
CASSVLKSSGTSGKKGSYNEQFF
>TRBV29-1|NA|NA|TRBJ2-2|18
TGCAGCGTTGTGGGGGTCCGGGACTCCCCCTACGTTACCGGGGAGCTGTTTTTT
CSVVGVRDSPYVTGELFF
>TRBV11-2|NA|many|TRBJ2-1|16
TGTGCCAGCAGCTTCCCGGGACACGGCTCCTACAATGAGCAGTTCTTC
CASSFPGHGSYNEQFF
>TRBV20-1|NA|NA|TRBJ2-1|13
TGCAGCGCAAACGTGGACAGCCACAATGAGCAGTTCTTC
CSANVDSHNEQFF
>TRBV7-2|NA|many|TRBJ2-3|15
TGTGCCAGCAGCACGCGACAGAGAAGCACAGATACGCAGTATTTT
CASSTRQRSTDTQYF
>TRBV15|NA|NA|TRBJ2-3|16
TGTGCCACCAGCAGAGACCCCTACGGGGGCACAGATACGCAGTATTTT
CATSRDPYGGTDTQYF
>TRBV6-1|NA|many|TRBJ2-1|14
TGTGCCAGCAGTGAGTTCCCGGGGATCGATGAGCAGTTCTTC
CASSEFPGIDEQFF
>TRBV18|TRBD1|NA|TRBJ2-7|16
TGTGCCAGCTCACCAGTGGACAGGGCCAACTCCTACGAGCAGTACTTC
CASSPVDRANSYEQYF
>TRBV10-2|NA|few|TRBJ1-2|15
TGCGCCAGCAGTGTAACAGGGAGGAATCTCTATGGCTACACCTTC
CASSVTGRNLYGYTF
>TRBV7-8|NA|many|TRBJ1-5|14
TGTGCCAGCAGCTTATTTACCAGCAATCAGCCCCAGCATTTT
CASSLFTSNQPQHF
>TRBV27|TRBD2|NA|TRBJ2-4|15
TGTGCCAGCAGTTTATCGGGCGGGGGGTTAAACATTCAGTACTTC
CASSLSGGGLNIQYF
>TRBV13|NA|many|TRBJ2-5|15
TGTGCCAGCAGCCTCAGCCTCGGTATACAAGAGACCCAGTACTTC
CASSLSLGIQETQYF
>TRBV15|NA|many|TRBJ1-5|13
TGTGCCACCAGCAGAGATCGGCTAGCGCCCCAGCATTTT
CATSRDRLAPQHF
>TRBV27|TRBD2|few|TRBJ2-1|14
TGTGCCAGCAGTATAGCGGGGTCCTACAATGAGCAGTTCTTC
CASSIAGSYNEQFF
>TRBV28|NA|many|TRBJ2-7|13
TGTGCCAGCAGCAGCGACCCTGTGGGCGAGCAGTACTTC
CASSSDPVGEQYF
>TRBV7-9|NA|many|TRBJ1-2|15
TGTGCCAGCAGCACTCAGGGGACGGGTGGCTATGGCTACACCTTC
CASSTQGTGGYGYTF
>TRBV29-1|TRBD1|NA|TRBJ1-1|13
TGCAGCGCTGGGACAGCAAGAAACACTGAAGCTTTCTTT
CSAGTARNTEAFF
>TRBV5-5|NA|many|TRBJ2-7|17
TGTGCCAGCAGCTCTCGATCGCTAACGGGCAGAGCGGGCGAGCAGTACTTC
CASSSRSLTGRAGEQYF
>TRBV10-3|TRBD2|few|TRBJ2-3|14
TGTGCCATCAGTGTTCAGCGGGAGACAGATACGCAGTATTTT
CAISVQRETDTQYF
>TRBV10-3|TRBD2|NA|TRBJ2-7|13
TGTGCCATCAGGACTAGCGGGAGCAACGAGCAGTACTTC
CAIRTSGSNEQYF
>TRBV2|TRBD1|few|TRBJ1-5|16
TGTGCCAGCCAAAAGGGGGGGACAGGGGTCGTTCAGCCCCAGCATTTT
CASQKGGTGVVQPQHF
>TRBV10-3|TRBD2|many|TRBJ2-2|17
TGTGCCATCAAAGGGGGACTAGCGGGTTCGAACACCGGGGAGCTGTTTTTT
CAIKGGLAGSNTGELFF
>TRBV7-2|TRBD2|many|TRBJ2-1|15
TGTGCCAGCAGCTTAGCTAGCGGGAGGGCCTCTGAGCAGTTCTTC
CASSLASGRASEQFF
>TRBV4-1|NA|NA|TRBJ1-3|18
TGCGCCAGCAGCCAAGATCGAACAGGGAGTCGGTCTGGAAACACCATATATTTT
CASSQDRTGSRSGNTIYF
>TRBV10-3|TRBD2|NA|TRBJ2-2|15
TGTGCCATCGGCACTAGCGGGACGAACACCGGGGAGCTGTTTTTT
CAIGTSGTNTGELFF
>TRBV5-1|TRBD1|few|TRBJ2-1|18
TGCGCCAGCAGCCCGGGACAGGGTCAAAGGCTGGGCAAAGGGGAGCAGTTCTTC
CASSPGQGQRLGKGEQFF
>TRBV5-5|TRBD2|few|TRBJ2-7|19
TGTGCCAGCAGCTTGGCGGGGACTAGCGGGAGTAAGTTTACCTACGAGCAGTACTTC
CASSLAGTSGSKFTYEQYF
>TRBV24-1|TRBD1|NA|TRBJ2-1|16
TGTGCCACCAGTGACCACCGGGACAGAAGATACAATGAGCAGTTCTTC
CATSDHRDRRYNEQFF
>TRBV5-6|NA|NA|TRBJ2-7|16
TGTGCCAGCAGCCAACTCCAGGGACAAGGGGTTGGGGAGCAGTACTTC
CASSQLQGQGVGEQYF
>TRBV29-1|TRBD1|NA|TRBJ2-1|13
TGCAGCGTTGAATGGGGGACAGGCAATGAGCAGTTCTTC
CSVEWGTGNEQFF
>TRBV6-6|TRBD2|many|TRBJ2-7|17
TGTGCCAGCAGTTACAGGACTAGCGGGAGGGATTCCTACGAGCAGTACTTC
CASSYRTSGRDSYEQYF
>TRBV10-3|TRBD2|few|TRBJ2-3|11
TGTGCCATCAGCGGGGGGGATACGCAGTATTTT
CAISGGDTQYF
>TRBV20-1|TRBD2|NA|TRBJ2-3|16
TGCAGTGCTAGAGACGAGACTAGCGGACCTACAGATACGCAGTATTTT
CSARDETSGPTDTQYF
>TRBV5-1|NA|many|TRBJ2-7|13
TGCGCCAGCAGCTTGAACAGTTTCTACGAGCAGTACTTC
CASSLNSFYEQYF
>TRBV20-1|NA|NA|TRBJ1-2|15
TGCAGTGCCGCCCCCTGGGGCGGCATTAACTATGGCTACACCTTC
CSAAPWGGINYGYTF
>TRBV7-8|TRBD2|many|TRBJ2-3|18
TGTGCCAGCAGCTACCTAGCGGGGGATGTCTCTAGCACAGATACGCAGTATTTT
CASSYLAGDVSSTDTQYF
>TRBV27|TRBD1|many|TRBJ2-7|14
TGTGCCAGCAGTTATTCGACAGGGGGTGACGAGCAGTACTTC
CASSYSTGGDEQYF